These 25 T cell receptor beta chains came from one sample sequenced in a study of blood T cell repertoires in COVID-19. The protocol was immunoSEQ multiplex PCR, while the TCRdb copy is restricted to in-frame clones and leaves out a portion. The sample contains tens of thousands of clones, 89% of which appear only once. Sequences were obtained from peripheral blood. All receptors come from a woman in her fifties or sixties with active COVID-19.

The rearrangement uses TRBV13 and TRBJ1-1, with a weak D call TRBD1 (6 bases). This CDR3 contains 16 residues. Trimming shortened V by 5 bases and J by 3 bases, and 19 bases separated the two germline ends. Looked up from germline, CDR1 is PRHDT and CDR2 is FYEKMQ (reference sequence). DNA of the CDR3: TGTGCCAGCAGCCCTCCGAGGGGGGGCGCGGACACTGAAGCTTTCTTT. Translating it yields CASSPPRGGADTEAFF.

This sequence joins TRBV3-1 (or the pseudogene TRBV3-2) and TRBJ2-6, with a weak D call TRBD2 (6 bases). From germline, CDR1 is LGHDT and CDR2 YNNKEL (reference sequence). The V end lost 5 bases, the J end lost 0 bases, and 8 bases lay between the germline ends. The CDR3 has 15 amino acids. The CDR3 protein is CASSFGGSGANVLTF. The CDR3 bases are TGTGCCAGCAGCTTCGGGGGCTCTGGGGCCAACGTCCTGACTTTC.

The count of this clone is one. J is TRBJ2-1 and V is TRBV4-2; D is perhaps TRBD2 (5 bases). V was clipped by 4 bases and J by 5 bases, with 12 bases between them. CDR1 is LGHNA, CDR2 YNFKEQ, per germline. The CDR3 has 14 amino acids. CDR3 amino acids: CASSLLDLDNEQFF. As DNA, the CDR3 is TGTGCCAGCAGCCTACTGGACTTAGACAATGAGCAGTTCTTC.

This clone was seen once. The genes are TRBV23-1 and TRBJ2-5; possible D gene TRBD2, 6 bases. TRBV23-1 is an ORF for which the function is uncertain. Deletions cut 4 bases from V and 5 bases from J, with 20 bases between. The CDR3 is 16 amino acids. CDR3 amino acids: CASSRFPHGRWETQYF. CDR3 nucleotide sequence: TGCGCCAGCAGTCGATTCCCCCATGGGAGGTGGGAGACCCAGTACTTC.

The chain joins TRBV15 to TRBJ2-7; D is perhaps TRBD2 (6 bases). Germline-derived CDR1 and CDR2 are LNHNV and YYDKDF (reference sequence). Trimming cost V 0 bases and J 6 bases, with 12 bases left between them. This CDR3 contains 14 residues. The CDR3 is CATSRDLFGGEQYF. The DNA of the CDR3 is TGTGCCACCAGCAGAGATTTGTTCGGGGGCGAGCAGTACTTC.

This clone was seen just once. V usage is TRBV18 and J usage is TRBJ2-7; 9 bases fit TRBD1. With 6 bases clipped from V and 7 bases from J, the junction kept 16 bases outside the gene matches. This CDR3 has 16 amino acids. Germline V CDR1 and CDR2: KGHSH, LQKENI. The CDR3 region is CASSLLRTGEVGEQYF. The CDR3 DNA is TGTGCCAGCTCCCTCTTGCGGACAGGGGAGGTTGGAGAGCAGTACTTC.

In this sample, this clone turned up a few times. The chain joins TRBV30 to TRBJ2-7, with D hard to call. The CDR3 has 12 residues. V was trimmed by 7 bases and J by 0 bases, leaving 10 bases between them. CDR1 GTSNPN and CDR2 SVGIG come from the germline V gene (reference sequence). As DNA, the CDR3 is TGTGCCTCCAGAGGCGTCTCCTACGAGCAGTACTTC. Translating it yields CASRGVSYEQYF.

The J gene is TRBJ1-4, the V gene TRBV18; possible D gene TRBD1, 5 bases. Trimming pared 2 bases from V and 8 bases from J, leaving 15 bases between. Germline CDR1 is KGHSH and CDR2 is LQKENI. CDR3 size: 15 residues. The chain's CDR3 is CASSPTGTRGEKLFF. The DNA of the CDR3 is TGTGCCAGCTCACCAACCGGGACTAGAGGGGAAAAACTGTTTTTT. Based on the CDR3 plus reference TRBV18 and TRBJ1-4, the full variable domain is NAGVMQNPRHLVRRRGQEARLRCSPMKGHSHVYWYRQLPEEGLKFMVYLQKENIIDESGMPKERFSAEFPKEGPSILRIQQVVRGDSAAYFCASSPTGTRGEKLFFGSGTQLSVL.

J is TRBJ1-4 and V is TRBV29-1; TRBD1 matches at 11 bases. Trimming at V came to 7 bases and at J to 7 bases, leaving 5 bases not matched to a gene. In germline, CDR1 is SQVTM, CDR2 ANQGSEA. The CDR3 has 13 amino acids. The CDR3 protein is CSAADRGREKLFF. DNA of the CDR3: TGCAGCGCTGCGGACAGGGGGCGTGAAAAACTGTTTTTT.

The CDR3: CASKEAGGYEQYF. CDR3 nucleotides: TGCGCCAGCAAGGAGGCAGGAGGCTACGAGCAGTACTTC. V usage is TRBV5-1 and J usage is TRBJ2-7; possibly TRBD2 for D (5 bases). CDR1 is SGHRS and CDR2 is YFSETQ in the germline V gene. V dropped 6 bases and J dropped 3 bases, with 13 bases sitting between them. The CDR3 runs to 13 residues.

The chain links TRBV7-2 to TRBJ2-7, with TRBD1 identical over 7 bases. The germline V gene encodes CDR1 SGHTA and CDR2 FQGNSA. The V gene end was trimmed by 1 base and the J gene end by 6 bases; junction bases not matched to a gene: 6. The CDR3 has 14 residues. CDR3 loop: CASSLGTGLPEQYF. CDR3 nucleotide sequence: TGTGCCAGCAGCTTAGGGACAGGACTTCCCGAGCAGTACTTC.

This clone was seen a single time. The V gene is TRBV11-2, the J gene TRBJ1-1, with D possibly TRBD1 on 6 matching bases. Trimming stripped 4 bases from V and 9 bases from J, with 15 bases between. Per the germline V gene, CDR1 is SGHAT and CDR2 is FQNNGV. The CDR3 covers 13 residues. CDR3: CASSSESDRKAFF. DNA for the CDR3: TGTGCCAGCAGCTCAGAATCGGACAGAAAAGCTTTCTTT. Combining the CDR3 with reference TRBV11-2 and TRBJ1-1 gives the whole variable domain EAGVAQSPRYKIIEKRQSVAFWCNPISGHATLYWYQQILGQGPKLLIQFQNNGVVDDSQLPKDRFSAERLKGVDSTLKIQPAKLEDSAVYLCASSSESDRKAFFGQGTRLTVV.

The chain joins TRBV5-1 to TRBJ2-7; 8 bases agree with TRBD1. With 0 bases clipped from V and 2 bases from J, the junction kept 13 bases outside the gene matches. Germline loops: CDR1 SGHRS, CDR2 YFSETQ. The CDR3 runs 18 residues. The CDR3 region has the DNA TGCGCCAGCAGCTTGGGCCAGTCGACAGGGGATATCGCCTACGAGCAGTACTTC. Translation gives CASSLGQSTGDIAYEQYF.

CDR3 DNA sequence: TGTGCCAGCAGCTTACGTTCCACTCGAGGTTCACCCCTCCACTTT. It translates to CASSLRSTRGSPLHF. This chain uses TRBV13 with TRBJ1-6; D not certain. The germline V gene encodes CDR1 PRHDT and CDR2 FYEKMQ (reference sequence). Trimming pared 2 bases from V and 9 bases from J, leaving 14 bases between. CDR3 length: 15 amino acids.

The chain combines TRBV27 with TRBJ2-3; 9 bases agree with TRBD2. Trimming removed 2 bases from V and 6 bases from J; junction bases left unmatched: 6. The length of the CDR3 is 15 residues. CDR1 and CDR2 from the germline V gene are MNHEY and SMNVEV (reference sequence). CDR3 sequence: CASSLLAGFSDTQYF. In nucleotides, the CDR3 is TGTGCCAGCAGTTTACTAGCGGGATTTTCTGATACGCAGTATTTT.

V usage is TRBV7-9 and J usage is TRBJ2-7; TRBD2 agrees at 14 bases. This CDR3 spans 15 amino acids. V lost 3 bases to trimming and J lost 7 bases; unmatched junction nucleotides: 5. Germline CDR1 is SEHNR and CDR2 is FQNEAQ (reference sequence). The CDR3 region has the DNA TGTGCCAGCAGCTTCCCGGGACTAGCGGGAGAGGAGCAGTACTTC. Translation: CASSFPGLAGEEQYF.

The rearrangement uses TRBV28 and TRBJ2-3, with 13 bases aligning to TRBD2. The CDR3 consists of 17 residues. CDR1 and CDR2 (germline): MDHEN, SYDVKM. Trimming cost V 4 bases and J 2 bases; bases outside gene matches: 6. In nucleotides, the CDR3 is TGTGCCAGCAGTTCATCTACTAGCGGGAGGGCCACAGATACGCAGTATTTT. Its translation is CASSSSTSGRATDTQYF.

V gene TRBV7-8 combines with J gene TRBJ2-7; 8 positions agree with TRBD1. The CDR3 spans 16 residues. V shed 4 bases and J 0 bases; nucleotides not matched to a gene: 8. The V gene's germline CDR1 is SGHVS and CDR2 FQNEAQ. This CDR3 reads CASSSRDRISSYEQYF. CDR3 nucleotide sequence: TGTGCCAGCAGCTCCCGGGACAGGATCAGCTCCTACGAGCAGTACTTC.

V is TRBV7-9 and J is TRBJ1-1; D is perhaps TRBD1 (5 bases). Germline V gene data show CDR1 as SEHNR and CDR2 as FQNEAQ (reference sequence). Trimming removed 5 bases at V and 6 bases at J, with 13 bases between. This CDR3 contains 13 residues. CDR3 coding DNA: TGTGCCAGCAGCCCCCCGGGAGGGGCTGAAGCTTTCTTT. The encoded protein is CASSPPGGAEAFF.

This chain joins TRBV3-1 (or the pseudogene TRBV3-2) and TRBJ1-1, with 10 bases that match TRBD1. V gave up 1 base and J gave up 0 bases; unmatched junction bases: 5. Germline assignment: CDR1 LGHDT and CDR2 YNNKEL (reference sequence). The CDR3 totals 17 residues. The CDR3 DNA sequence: TGTGCCAGCAGCCAAGCCGGGACAGGGGACATGAACACTGAAGCTTTCTTT. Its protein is CASSQAGTGDMNTEAFF.

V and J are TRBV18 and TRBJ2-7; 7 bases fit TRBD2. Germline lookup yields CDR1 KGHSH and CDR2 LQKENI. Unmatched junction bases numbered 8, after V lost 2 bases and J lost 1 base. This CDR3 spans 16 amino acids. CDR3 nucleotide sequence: TGTGCCAGCTCACCATTCGGGGCTAGCGGTTCCTACGAGCAGTACTTC. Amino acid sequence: CASSPFGASGSYEQYF.

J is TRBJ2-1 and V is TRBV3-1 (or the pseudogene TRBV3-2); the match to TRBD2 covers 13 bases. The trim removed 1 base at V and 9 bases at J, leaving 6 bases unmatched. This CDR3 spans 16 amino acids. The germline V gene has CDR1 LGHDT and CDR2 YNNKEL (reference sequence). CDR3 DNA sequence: TGTGCCAGCAGCCAAGGGACTAGCGGGAGAATCGGTGAGCAGTTCTTC. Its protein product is CASSQGTSGRIGEQFF.

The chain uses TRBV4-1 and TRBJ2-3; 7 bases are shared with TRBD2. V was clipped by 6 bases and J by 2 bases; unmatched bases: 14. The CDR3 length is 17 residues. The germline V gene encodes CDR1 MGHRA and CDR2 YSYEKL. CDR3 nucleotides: TGCGCCAGCAGTCGAGCTGGCGGGGGACCCACCACAGATACGCAGTATTTT. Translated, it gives CASSRAGGGPTTDTQYF.

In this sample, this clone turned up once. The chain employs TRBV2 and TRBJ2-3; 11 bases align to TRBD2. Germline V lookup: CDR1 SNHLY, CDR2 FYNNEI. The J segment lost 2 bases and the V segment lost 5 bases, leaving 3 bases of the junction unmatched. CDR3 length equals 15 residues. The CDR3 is CASSTSGRITDTQYF. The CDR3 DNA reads TGTGCCAGCAGTACTAGCGGGAGAATCACAGATACGCAGTATTTT. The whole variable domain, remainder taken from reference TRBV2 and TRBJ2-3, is EPEVTQTPSHQVTQMGQEVILRCVPISNHLYFYWYRQILGQKVEFLVSFYNNEISEKSEIFDDQFSVERPDGSNFTLKIRSTKLEDSAMYFCASSTSGRITDTQYFGPGTRLTVL.

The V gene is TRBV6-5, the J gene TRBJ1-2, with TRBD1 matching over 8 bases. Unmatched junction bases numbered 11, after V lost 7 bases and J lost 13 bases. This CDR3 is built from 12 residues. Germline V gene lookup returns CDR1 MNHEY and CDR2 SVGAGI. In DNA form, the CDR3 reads TGTGCCAGCAAGCCCGGACAGGGATCGAGCACCTTC. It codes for CASKPGQGSSTF.